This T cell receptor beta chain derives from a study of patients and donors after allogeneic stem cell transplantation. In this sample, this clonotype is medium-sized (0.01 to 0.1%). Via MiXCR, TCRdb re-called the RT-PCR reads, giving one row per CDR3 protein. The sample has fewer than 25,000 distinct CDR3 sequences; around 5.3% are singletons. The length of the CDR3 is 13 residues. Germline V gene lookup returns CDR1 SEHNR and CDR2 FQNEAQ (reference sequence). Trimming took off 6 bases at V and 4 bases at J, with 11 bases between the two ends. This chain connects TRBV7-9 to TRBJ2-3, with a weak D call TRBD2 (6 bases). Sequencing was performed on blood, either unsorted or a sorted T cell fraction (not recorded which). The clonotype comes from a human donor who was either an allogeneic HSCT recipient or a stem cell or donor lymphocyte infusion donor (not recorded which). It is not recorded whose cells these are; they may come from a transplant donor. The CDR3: CASSAGFPDTQYF. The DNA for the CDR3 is TGTGCCAGCAGTGCGGGGTTTCCAGATACGCAGTATTTT. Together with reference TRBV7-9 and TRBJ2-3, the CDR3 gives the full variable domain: DTGVSQNPRHKITKRGQNVTFRCDPISEHNRLYWYRQTLGQGPEFLTYFQNEAQLEKSRLLSDRFSAERPKGSFSTLEIQRTEQGDSAMYLCASSAGFPDTQYFGPGTRLTVL.